This T cell receptor (beta chain) was captured by sequencing in a study of Ad26.COV2.S vaccination and SARS-CoV-2 variants. Study at large: By the intramuscular route, Ad26.COV2.S was given once, or twice 56 days apart. Study outcomes and limitations: Similar non-spike TCR breadth was observed in recipients of vaccine and of placebo.

Treatment here: roughly 18 received Ad26.COV2.S at low or high dose, single or two shots; 5 received placebo; per-sample allocation not given. Material that was analyzed had been drawn on day 63 after the first vaccine or placebo injection. It was Wuhan-strain SARS-CoV-2 spike that the Ad26 vaccine vector expressed. TCRdb keeps only in-frame clones here, not all; method: immunoSEQ multiplex PCR. The sample lists about 320,000 clones, around 81% occurring once. Turning to this clone: Its antigen is undetermined.

CDR1 KGHDR and CDR2 SFDVKD come from the germline V gene. The CDR3 length is 17 residues. J gave up 7 bases and V 3 bases, and 12 bases lay outside the gene matches. The sequencing used peripheral blood, collected in a trial of Ad26.COV2.S vaccine versus placebo. The receptor was derived from a person aged 18 to 65 who received the Ad26.COV2.S COVID-19 vaccine or a placebo. The rearrangement joins TRBV24-1 to TRBJ1-5, with 9 positions matching TRBD1. CDR3 in amino acids: CATSDPVGQGKEQPQHF. As DNA, the CDR3 is TGTGCCACCAGTGATCCTGTGGGACAGGGAAAGGAGCAGCCCCAGCATTTT.